The clone carrying this T cell receptor beta chain has more than one count but fewer than ten. Its antigen is unidentified. The data were taken from a study of beta chain features in type 1 diabetes. Sequenced material consisted of expressed TCRB transcripts (all of the isolated RNA was reverse transcribed). Sequencing was performed with immunoSEQ multiplex PCR; in TCRdb, only in-frame clones are kept and a portion is missing. The table shows 200,000 to 250,000 clones, with around 9.6% occurring only once. Study-level points and caveats: Researchers reported that naive, central memory and Treg TCRB repertoires appeared more similar in patients than in healthy donors.

With V trimmed by 2 bases and J by 5 bases, 5 bases remained unmatched. There are 14 residues in the CDR3. Germline CDR1 and CDR2: MGHRA and YSYEKL. The sample taken for sequencing was naive CD4+ T cells from blood. The TCR was taken from a young woman in good health. The chain recombines TRBV4-1 with TRBJ2-5; 7 positions agree with TRBD1. CDR3 amino acids: CASSQPGGRETQYF. As DNA, the CDR3 is TGCGCCAGCAGCCAACCAGGGGGAAGGGAGACCCAGTACTTC.